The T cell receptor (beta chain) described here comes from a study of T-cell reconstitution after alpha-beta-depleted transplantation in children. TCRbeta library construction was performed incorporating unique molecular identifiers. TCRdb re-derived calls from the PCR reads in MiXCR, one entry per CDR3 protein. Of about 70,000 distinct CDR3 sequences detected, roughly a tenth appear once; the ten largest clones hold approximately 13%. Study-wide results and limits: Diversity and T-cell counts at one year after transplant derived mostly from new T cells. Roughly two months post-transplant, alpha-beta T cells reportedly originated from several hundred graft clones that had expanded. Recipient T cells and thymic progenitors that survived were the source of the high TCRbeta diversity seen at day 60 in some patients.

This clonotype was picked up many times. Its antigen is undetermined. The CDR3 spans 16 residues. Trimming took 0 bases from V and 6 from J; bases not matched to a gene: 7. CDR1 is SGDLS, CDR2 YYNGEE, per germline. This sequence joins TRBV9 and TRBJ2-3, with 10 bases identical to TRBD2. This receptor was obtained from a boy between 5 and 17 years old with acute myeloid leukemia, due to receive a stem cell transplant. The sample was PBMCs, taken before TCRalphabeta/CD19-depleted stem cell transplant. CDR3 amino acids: CASSVVAGGLQDTQYF. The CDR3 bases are TGTGCCAGCAGCGTAGTAGCGGGAGGCCTCCAGGATACGCAGTATTTT.